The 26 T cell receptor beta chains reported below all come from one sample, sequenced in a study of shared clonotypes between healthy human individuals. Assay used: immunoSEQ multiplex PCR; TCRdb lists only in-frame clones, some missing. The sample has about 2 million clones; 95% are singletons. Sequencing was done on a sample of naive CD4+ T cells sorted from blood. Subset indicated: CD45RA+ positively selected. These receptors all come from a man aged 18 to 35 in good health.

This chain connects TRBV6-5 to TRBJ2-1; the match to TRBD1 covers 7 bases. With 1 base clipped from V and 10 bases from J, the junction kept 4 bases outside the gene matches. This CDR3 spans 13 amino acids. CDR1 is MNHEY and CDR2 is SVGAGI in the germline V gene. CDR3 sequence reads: CASSYYNRGEQFF. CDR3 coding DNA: TGTGCCAGCAGTTACTATAACAGGGGAGAGCAGTTCTTC.

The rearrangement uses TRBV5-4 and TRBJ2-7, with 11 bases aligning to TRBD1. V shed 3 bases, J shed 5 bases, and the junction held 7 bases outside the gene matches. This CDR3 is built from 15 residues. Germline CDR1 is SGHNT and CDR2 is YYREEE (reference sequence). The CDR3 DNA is TGTGCCAGCAGCTCACCGGGACAGGGGGTGGACGAGCAGTACTTC. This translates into CASSSPGQGVDEQYF.

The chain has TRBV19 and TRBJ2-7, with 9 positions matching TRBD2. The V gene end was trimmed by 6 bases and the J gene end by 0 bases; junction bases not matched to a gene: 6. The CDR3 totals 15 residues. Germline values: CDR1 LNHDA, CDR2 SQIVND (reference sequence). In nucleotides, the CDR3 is TGTGCCAGTAGGGATAGCGGGAGACCCTCCTACGAGCAGTACTTC. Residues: CASRDSGRPSYEQYF.

The CDR3 nucleotides read TGTGCCAGCAGTCGTTCCCCAGGGACAGCATACAATGAGCAGTTCTTC. Protein: CASSRSPGTAYNEQFF. The J gene is TRBJ2-1, the V gene TRBV9, with TRBD1 matching over 7 bases. This CDR3 is 16 amino acids long. CDR1 is SGDLS, CDR2 YYNGEE, per germline. V trimming: 5 bases; J trimming: 4 bases; junction bases outside the gene matches: 12.

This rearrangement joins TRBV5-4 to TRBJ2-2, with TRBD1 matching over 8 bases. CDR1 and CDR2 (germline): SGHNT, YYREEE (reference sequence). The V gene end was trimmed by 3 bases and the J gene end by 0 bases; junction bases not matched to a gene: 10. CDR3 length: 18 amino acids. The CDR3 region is CASSSTWTGPTNTGELFF. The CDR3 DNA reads TGTGCCAGCAGCTCGACCTGGACAGGGCCAACGAACACCGGGGAGCTGTTTTTT.

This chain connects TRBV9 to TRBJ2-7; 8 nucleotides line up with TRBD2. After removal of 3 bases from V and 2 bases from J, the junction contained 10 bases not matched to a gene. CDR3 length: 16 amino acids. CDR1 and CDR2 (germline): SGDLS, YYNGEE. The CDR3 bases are TGTGCCAGCAGCGAGAGGGCGGCGGGAGGCACCTACGAGCAGTACTTC. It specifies CASSERAAGGTYEQYF.

This chain's CDR3 is CASSHGWLTEAFF. The CDR3 DNA is TGTGCCAGCAGCCATGGGTGGTTAACTGAAGCTTTCTTT. The chain joins TRBV28 to TRBJ1-1, with D hard to call. Germline loops: CDR1 MDHEN, CDR2 SYDVKM. This CDR3 has 13 amino acids. Trimming took off 6 bases at V and 5 bases at J, with 13 bases between the two ends. The variable domain in full, completed from reference TRBV28 and TRBJ1-1, reads DVKVTQSSRYLVKRTGEKVFLECVQDMDHENMFWYRQDPGLGLRLIYFSYDVKMKEKGDIPEGYSVSREKKERFSLILESASTNQTSMYLCASSHGWLTEAFFGQGTRLTVV.

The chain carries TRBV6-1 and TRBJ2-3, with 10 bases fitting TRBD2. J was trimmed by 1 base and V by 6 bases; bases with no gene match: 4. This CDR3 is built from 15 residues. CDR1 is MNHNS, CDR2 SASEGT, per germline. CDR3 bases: TGTGCCAGCAGGGCCGGGACTAGCGGCACAGATACGCAGTATTTT. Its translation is CASRAGTSGTDTQYF.

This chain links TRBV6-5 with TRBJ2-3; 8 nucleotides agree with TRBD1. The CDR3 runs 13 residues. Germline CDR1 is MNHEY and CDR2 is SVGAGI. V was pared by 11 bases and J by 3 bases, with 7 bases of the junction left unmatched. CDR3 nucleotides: TGTGCCGTTAGGGACAGGCATACAGATACGCAGTATTTT. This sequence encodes CAVRDRHTDTQYF.

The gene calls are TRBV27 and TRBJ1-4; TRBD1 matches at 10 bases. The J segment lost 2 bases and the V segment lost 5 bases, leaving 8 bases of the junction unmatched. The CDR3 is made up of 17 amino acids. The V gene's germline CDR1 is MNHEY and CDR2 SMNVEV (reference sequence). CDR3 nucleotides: TGTGCCAGCAGTCAACGGGACAGGGGCAGGACTAATGAAAAACTGTTTTTT. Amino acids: CASSQRDRGRTNEKLFF.

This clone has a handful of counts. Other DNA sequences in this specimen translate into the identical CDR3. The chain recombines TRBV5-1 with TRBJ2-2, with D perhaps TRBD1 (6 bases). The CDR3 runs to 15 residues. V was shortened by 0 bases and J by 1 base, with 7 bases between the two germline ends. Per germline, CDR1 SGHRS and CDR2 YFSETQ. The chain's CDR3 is CASSLETGNTGELFF. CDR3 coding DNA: TGCGCCAGCAGCTTGGAGACAGGGAACACCGGGGAGCTGTTTTTT.

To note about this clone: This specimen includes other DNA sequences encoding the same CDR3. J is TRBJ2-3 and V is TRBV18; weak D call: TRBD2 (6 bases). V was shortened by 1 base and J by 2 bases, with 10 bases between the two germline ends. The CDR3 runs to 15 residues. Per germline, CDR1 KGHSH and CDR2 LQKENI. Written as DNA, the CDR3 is TGTGCCAGCTCACCACAGACTAGTTCCACAGATACGCAGTATTTT. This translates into CASSPQTSSTDTQYF.

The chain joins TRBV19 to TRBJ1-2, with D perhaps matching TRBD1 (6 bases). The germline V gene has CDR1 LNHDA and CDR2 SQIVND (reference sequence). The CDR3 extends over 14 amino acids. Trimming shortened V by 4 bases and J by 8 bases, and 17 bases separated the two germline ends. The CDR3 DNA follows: TGTGCCAGTAGTACCCTCATGGGGGCGAGGGGCTACACCTTC. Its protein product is CASSTLMGARGYTF.

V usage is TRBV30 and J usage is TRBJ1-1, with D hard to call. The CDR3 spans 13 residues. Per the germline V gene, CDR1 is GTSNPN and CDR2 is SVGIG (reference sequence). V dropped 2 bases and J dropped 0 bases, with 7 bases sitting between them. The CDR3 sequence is CAWSQKMNTEAFF. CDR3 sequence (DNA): TGTGCCTGGAGTCAGAAAATGAACACTGAAGCTTTCTTT. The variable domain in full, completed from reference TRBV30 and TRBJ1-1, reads SQTIHQWPATLVQPVGSPLSLECTVEGTSNPNLYWYRQAAGRGLQLLFYSVGIGQISSEVPQNLSASRPQDRQFILSSKKLLLSDSGFYLCAWSQKMNTEAFFGQGTRLTVV.

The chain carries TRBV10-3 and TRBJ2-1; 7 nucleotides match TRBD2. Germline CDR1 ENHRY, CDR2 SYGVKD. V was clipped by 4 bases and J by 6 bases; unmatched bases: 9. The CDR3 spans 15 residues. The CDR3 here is CAISGGEGNLNEQFF. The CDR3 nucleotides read TGTGCCATCAGTGGTGGGGAGGGCAATCTCAATGAGCAGTTCTTC.

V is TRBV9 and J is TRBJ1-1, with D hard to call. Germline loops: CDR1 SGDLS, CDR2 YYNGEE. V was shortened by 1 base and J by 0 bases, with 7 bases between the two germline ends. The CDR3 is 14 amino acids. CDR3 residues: CASSVTTVNTEAFF. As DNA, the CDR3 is TGTGCCAGCAGCGTAACGACGGTGAACACTGAAGCTTTCTTT.

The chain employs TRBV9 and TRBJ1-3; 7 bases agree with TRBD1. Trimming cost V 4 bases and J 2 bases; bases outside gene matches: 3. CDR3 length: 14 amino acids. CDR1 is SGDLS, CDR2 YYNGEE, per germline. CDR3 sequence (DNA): TGTGCCAGCAGCCGACAGGGACCTGGAAACACCATATATTTT. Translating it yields CASSRQGPGNTIYF.

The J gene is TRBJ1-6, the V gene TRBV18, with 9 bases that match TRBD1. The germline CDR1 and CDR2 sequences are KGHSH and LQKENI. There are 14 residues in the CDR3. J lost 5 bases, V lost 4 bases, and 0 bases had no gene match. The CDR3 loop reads CASSRQGDNSPLHF. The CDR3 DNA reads TGTGCCAGCTCACGACAGGGGGATAATTCACCCCTCCACTTT.

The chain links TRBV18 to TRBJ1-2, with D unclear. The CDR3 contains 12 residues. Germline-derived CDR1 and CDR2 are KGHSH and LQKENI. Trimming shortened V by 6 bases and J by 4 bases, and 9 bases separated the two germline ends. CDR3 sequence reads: CASSPGIYGYTF. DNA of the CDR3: TGTGCCAGCTCTCCCGGTATCTATGGCTACACCTTC.

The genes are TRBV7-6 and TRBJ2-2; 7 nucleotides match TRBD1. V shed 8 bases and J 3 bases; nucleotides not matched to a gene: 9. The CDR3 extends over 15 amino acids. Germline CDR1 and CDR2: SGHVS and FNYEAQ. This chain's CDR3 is CASRRQGVDTGELFF. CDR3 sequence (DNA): TGTGCCAGCCGCCGTCAGGGGGTAGACACCGGGGAGCTGTTTTTT.

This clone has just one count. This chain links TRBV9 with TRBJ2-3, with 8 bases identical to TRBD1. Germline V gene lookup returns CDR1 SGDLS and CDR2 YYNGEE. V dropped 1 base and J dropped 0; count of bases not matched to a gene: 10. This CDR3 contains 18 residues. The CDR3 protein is CASSVWTDRDWSTDTQYF. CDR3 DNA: TGTGCCAGCAGCGTATGGACGGACAGGGACTGGAGCACAGATACGCAGTATTTT.

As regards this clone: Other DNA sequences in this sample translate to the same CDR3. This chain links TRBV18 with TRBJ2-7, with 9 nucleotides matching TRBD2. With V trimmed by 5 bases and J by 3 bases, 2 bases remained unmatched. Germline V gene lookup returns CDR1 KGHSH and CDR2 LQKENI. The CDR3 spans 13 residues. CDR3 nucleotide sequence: TGTGCCAGCTCATCTAGCGGGATCTACGAGCAGTACTTC. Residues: CASSSSGIYEQYF. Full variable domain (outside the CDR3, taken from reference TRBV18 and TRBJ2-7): NAGVMQNPRHLVRRRGQEARLRCSPMKGHSHVYWYRQLPEEGLKFMVYLQKENIIDESGMPKERFSAEFPKEGPSILRIQQVVRGDSAAYFCASSSSGIYEQYFGPGTRLTVT.

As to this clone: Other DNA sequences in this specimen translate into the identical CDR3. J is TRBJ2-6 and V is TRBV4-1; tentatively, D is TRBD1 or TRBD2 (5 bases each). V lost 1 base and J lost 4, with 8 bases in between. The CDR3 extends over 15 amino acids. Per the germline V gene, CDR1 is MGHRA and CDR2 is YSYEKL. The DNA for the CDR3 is TGCGCCAGCAGCCAAGCCGGGGCCGGGGCCAACGTCCTGACTTTC. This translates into CASSQAGAGANVLTF.

The CDR3 nucleotides read TGTGCCAGCAAAGGGAAGAACAATCAGCCCCAGCATTTT. This codes for CASKGKNNQPQHF. V usage is TRBV6-4 and J usage is TRBJ1-5; D is unresolved. The CDR3 extends over 13 amino acids. The ends were cut back, 7 bases at V and 3 bases at J, with 10 bases in the middle. Germline CDR1 MRHNA, CDR2 SNTAGT.

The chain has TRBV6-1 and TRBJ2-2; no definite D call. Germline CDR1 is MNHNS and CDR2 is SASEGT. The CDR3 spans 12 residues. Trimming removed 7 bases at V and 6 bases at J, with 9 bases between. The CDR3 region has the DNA TGTGCCAGCACCCCTTTGGCCGGGGAGCTGTTTTTT. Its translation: CASTPLAGELFF.

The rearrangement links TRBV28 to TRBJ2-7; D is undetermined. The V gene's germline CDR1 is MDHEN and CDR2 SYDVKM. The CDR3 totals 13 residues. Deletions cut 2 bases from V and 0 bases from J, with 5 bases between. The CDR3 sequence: CASSLKFSYEQYF. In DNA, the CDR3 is TGTGCCAGCAGTTTAAAGTTCTCCTACGAGCAGTACTTC.